These T cell receptor beta chains were read from a single sample in a study of T cell repertoires in ileal Crohn's disease. TCRdb keeps only in-frame clones here, not all; method: immunoSEQ multiplex PCR. The sample comprises 2,500 to 3,500 clones, approximately 86% of which are singletons, and less than 6.5% rests with the top ten. Sequencing was performed on ileal tissue. These receptors were taken from an adult with Crohn's disease. The CDR3 runs from the conserved cysteine through the conserved F or W. The D gene is left open where the match is weak. Only some rows state a clone size, as once, few, many or a class for expanded clones.

j_call d_call v_call clone_size cdr3_nt cdr3_aa
TRBJ1-6 . TRBV6-5 . TGTGCCAGCAGTAACCGGGGGAGGGATTCACCCCTCCACTTT CASSNRGRDSPLHF
TRBJ2-1 TRBD2 TRBV6-5 . TGTGCCAGCAGCCTAGCGGGGGGGTTGAGCAATGAGCAGTTCTTC CASSLAGGLSNEQFF
TRBJ2-2 . TRBV5-1 . TGCGCCAGCAGCTTGGCCTGGGGAATCGGGGAGCTGTTTTTT CASSLAWGIGELFF
TRBJ1-5 . TRBV30 . TGTGCCTGGAGTTCGGGGAACAATCAGCCCCAGCATTTT CAWSSGNNQPQHF
TRBJ2-5 . TRBV15 few TGTGCCACCAGCACCCGGACAGAGCAAGAGACCCAGTACTTC CATSTRTEQETQYF
TRBJ1-2 . TRBV6-6 few TGTGCCAGCAGTTACTCGATGCGGGGCGTCGACTATGGCTACACCTTC CASSYSMRGVDYGYTF
TRBJ1-1 . TRBV6-5 . TGTGCCAGCAGCTATACCCGGGTTCAGTACACTGAAGCTTTCTTT CASSYTRVQYTEAFF
TRBJ1-2 TRBD1 TRBV2 . TGTGCCAGCAGTGAGACAGGGGTAGCTAACTATGGCTACACCTTC CASSETGVANYGYTF
TRBJ2-7 . TRBV7-9 . TGTGCCAGCAGCCCCGGACAAACCTACGAGCAGTACTTC CASSPGQTYEQYF
TRBJ2-1 TRBD2 TRBV5-1 . TGCGCCAGCAGCTCTTGGACTAGCGACCACAATGAGCAGTTCTTC CASSSWTSDHNEQFF
TRBJ1-2 . TRBV29-1 . TGCAGCGTTGACGTGGACAGCCCAAGCCTTAACTATGGCTACACCTTC CSVDVDSPSLNYGYTF
TRBJ1-4 . TRBV2 once TGTGCCAGCATGTTAGACAGAGCAACTAATGAAAAACTGTTTTTT CASMLDRATNEKLFF
TRBJ2-3 TRBD1 TRBV6-1 . TGTGCCAGCGCCCGGACAGGGGATACGCAGTATTTT CASARTGDTQYF
TRBJ1-3 . TRBV5-8 . TGTGCCAGCAGCTTGCTGGGTTCTGGAAACACCATATATTTT CASSLLGSGNTIYF
TRBJ1-4 . TRBV9 . TGTGCCAGCAGCCTGTCCGGAGAAAAACTGTTTTTT CASSLSGEKLFF
TRBJ1-6 . TRBV4-2 . TGTGCCAGCAGCCAAGATGGGAACAGATTTAATTCACCCCTCCACTTT CASSQDGNRFNSPLHF
TRBJ1-1 TRBD1 TRBV6-5 . TGTGCCAGCAGTTTCGACAGGGTACAGAAGAACACTGAAGCTTTCTTT CASSFDRVQKNTEAFF
TRBJ1-6 . TRBV14 . TGTGCCAGCAGCCAAGTGCGAACAGGCTCCTATAATTCACCCCTCCACTTT CASSQVRTGSYNSPLHF
TRBJ2-5 . TRBV25-1 . TGTGCCAGCACAAAGCGGGTGGGAGAGACCCAGTACTTC CASTKRVGETQYF
TRBJ2-1 TRBD2 TRBV7-2 . TGTGCCAGCAGCTTAGGGCCTAGCGGGGGCCCTGGGCCGTTCTTC CASSLGPSGGPGPFF